The following is a T cell receptor (beta chain) sequence with its context. Primers used in a second PCR of about 7 to 12 cycles were a sample-barcoded 5' primer and a J-beta primer mix. MiXCR, applied by TCRdb to the 5' RACE reads, yields one record per CDR3 protein. Among about 580,000 distinct CDR3 sequences, around 48% were seen once, and the ten largest hold about 22%. This sample stems from a study of blood T cells in healthy people across ages. J lost 0 bases, V lost 5 bases, and 4 bases had no gene match. The CDR3 covers 16 residues. Germline V gene lookup returns CDR1 SGHTA and CDR2 FQGNSA. The gene calls are TRBV7-2 and TRBJ2-3; 11 bases agree with TRBD2. The clonotype comes from a man aged 80 or over in good health. The sequenced material came from blood. The CDR3 region has the DNA TGTGCCAGCAGCCAGGGACTAGCGGTTAGCACAGATACGCAGTATTTT. It specifies CASSQGLAVSTDTQYF. Drawing the rest from reference TRBV7-2 and TRBJ2-3, the complete variable domain is GAGVSQSPSNKVTEKGKDVELRCDPISGHTALYWYRQSLGQGLEFLIYFQGNSAPDKSGLPSDRFSAERTGGSVSTLTIQRTQQEDSAVYLCASSQGLAVSTDTQYFGPGTRLTVL.